This T cell receptor (beta chain) was sequenced during a study of early T cells in non-severe SARS-CoV-2 infection. Background on the study: Sequencing of unsorted whole blood was done on bulk RNA, leaving chains unpaired. Study-level points and caveats: VDJdb matching, biased toward anti-spike CD8 responses, missed private and CD4 specificities.

Turning to this clonotype: Its specificity is unknown.

Individual cDNA molecules received unique molecular identifiers. A single record per CDR3 protein comes from TCRdb applying MiXCR to the 5' RACE reads. The sample lists around 99,000 distinct CDR3 sequences; around 10% were seen once. Deletions cut 2 bases from V and 4 bases from J, with 14 bases between. CDR3 length equals 15 residues. In germline, CDR1 is LGHDT, CDR2 YNNKEL (reference sequence). This receptor was taken from an adult who was a healthcare worker with PCR-confirmed SARS-CoV-2 infection or an uninfected control (not recorded which). What was sequenced was whole blood. V and J are TRBV3-1 and TRBJ2-5, with TRBD2 as a possible D gene (6 bases). CDR3 sequence (DNA): TGTGCCAGCAGCCAAAGGGGATCTAGCGTAGAGACCCAGTACTTC. Translation: CASSQRGSSVETQYF.